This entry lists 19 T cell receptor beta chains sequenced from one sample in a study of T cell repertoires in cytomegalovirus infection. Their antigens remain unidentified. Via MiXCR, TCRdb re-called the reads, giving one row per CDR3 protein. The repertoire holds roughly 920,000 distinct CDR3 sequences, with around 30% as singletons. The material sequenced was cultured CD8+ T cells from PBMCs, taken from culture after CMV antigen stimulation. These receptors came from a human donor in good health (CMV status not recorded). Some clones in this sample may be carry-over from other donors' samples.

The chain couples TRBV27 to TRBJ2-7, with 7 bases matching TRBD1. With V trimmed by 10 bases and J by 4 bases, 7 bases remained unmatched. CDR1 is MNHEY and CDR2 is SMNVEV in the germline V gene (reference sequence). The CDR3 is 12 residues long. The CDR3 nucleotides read TGTGCCACCAACAGGGGACCTTACGAGCAGTACTTC. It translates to CATNRGPYEQYF.

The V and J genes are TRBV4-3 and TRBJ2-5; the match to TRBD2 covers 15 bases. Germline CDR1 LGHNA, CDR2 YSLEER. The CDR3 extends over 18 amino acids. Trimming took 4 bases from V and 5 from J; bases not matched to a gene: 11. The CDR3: CASSRGTSGGPVGETQYF. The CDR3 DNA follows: TGCGCCAGCAGCCGGGGGACTAGCGGGGGGCCGGTAGGTGAGACCCAGTACTTC.

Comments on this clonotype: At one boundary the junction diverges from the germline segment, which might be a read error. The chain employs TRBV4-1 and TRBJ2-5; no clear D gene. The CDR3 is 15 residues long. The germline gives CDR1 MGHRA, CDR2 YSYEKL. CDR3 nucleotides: TGTGCCAGCAGCCTCGGGTTGGGCAGTCCAGAGACCCAGTACTTC. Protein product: CASSLGLGSPETQYF.

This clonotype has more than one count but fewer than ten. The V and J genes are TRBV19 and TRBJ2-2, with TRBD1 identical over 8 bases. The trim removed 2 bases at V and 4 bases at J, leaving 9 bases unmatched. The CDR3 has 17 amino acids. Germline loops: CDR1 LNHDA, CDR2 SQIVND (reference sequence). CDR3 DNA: TGTGCCAGTAGTATAAAAAGGGCCAGGGGGCCCACCGGGGAGCTGTTTTTT. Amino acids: CASSIKRARGPTGELFF.

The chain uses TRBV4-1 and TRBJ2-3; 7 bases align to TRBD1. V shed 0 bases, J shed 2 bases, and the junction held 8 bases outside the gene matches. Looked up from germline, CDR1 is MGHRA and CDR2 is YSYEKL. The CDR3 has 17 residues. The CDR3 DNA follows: TGCGCCAGCAGCCAAGATCTTGGGACAGAGATCACAGATACGCAGTATTTT. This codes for CASSQDLGTEITDTQYF.

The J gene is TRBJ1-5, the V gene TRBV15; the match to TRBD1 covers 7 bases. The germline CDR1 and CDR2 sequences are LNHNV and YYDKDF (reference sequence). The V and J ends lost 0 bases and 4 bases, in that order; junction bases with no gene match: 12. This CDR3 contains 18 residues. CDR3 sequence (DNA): TGTGCCACCAGCAGAGATCTCCGGCTGGACAGGACGAATCAGCCCCAGCATTTT. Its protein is CATSRDLRLDRTNQPQHF.

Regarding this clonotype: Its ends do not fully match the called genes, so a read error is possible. For the CDR3, the DNA is TGTGCCAACAGCTTAGGGGGGTATAGCAATCAGCCCCAGCATTTT. The encoded protein is CANSLGGYSNQPQHF. The chain uses TRBV7-8 and TRBJ1-5; D perhaps matches TRBD1 (6 bases). Germline loops: CDR1 SGHVS, CDR2 FQNEAQ. The CDR3 has 15 residues. Complete variable domain (other parts from reference TRBV7-8 and TRBJ1-5): GAGVSQSPRYKVAKRGQDVALRCDPISGHVSLFWYQQALGQGPEFLTYFQNEAQLDKSGLPSDRFFAERPEGSVSTLKIQRTQQEDSAVYLCANSLGGYSNQPQHFGDGTRLSIL.

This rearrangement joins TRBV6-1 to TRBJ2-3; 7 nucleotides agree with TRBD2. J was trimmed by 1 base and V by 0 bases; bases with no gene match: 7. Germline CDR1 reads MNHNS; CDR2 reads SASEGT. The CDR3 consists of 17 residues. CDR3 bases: TGTGCCAGCAGTGAAGCGGGAGGGGATTTCGGCACAGATACGCAGTATTTT. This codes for CASSEAGGDFGTDTQYF.

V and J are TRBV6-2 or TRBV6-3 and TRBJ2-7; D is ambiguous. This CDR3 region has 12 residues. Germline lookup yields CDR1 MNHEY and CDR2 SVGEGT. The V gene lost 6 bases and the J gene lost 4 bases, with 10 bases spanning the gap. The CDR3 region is CASSVGRYEQYV. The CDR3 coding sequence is TGTGCCAGCAGCGTGGGTAGATACGAGCAGTACGTC.

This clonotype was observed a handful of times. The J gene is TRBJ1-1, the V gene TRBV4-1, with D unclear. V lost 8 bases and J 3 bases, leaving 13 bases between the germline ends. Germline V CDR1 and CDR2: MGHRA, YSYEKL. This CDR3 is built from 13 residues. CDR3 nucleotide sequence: TGCGCCAGCTCGAGGGCAGCTCACACTGAAGCTTTCTTT. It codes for CASSRAAHTEAFF.

The CDR3 protein is CASSESGVGNQPQHF. Here the CDR3 DNA reads TGTGCCAGCAGTGAATCCGGGGTGGGCAATCAGCCCCAGCATTTT. The chain links TRBV6-1 to TRBJ1-5; D is undetermined. V dropped 2 bases and J dropped 2 bases, with 10 bases sitting between them. Germline values: CDR1 MNHNS, CDR2 SASEGT. The CDR3 is made up of 15 amino acids.

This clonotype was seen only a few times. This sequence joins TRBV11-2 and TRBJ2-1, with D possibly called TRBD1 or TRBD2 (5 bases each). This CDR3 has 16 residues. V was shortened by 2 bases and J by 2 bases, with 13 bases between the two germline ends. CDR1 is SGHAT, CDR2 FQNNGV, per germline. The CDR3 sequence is CASSLWDRRTYNEQFF. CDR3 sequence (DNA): TGTGCCAGCAGCTTATGGGACCGACGAACCTACAATGAGCAGTTCTTC.

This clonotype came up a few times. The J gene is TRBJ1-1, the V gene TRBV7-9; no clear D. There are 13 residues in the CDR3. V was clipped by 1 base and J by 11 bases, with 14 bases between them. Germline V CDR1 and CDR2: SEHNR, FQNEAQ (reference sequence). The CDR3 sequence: CASSLGGRREAFF. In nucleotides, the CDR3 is TGTGCCAGCAGCTTAGGCGGACGGAGGGAGGCTTTCTTT.

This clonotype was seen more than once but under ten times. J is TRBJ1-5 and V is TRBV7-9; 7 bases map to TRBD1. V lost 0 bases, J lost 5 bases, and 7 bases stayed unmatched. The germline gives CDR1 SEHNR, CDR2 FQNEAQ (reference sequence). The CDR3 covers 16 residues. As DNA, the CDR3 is TGTGCCAGCAGCTTAGCGCGAGGGGGCCTCGATCAGCCCCAGCATTTT. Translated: CASSLARGGLDQPQHF.

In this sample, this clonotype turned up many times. The CDR3 coding sequence is TGTGCCAGCAGCTTAGTAGGGACTCACAATGAGCAGTTCTTC. Translation: CASSLVGTHNEQFF. The chain couples TRBV7-2 to TRBJ2-1, with D possibly being TRBD2 (6 bases). Trimming left V 1 base short and J 5 bases short, with 9 bases between. The germline V gene has CDR1 SGHTA and CDR2 FQGNSA. CDR3 size: 14 residues.

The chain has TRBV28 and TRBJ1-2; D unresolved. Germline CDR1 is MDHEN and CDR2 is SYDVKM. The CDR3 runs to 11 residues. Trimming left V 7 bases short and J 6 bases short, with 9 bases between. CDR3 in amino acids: CASIKGNGYTF. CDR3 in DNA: TGTGCCAGCATAAAAGGGAATGGCTACACCTTC.

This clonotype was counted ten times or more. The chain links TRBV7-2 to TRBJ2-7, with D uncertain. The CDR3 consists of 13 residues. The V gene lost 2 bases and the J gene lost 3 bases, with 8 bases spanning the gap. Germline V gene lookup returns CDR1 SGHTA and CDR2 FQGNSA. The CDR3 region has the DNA TGTGCCAGCAGCTTAAAGGGCCGCTACGAGCAGTACGTC. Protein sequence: CASSLKGRYEQYV.

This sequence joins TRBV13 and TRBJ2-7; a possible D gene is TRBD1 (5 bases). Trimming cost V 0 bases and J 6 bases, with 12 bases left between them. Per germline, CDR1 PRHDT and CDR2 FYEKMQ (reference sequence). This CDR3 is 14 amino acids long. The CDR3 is CASSLGRERGEQYV. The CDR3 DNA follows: TGTGCCAGCAGCTTAGGCAGGGAACGAGGCGAGCAGTACGTC.

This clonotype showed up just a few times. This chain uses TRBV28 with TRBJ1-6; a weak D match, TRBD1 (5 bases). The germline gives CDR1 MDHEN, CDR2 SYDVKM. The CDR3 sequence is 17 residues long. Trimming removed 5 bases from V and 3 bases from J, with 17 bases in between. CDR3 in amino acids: CASSLPNRQLYNSPLHF. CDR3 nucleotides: TGTGCCAGCAGTCTTCCAAATCGACAGCTCTATAATTCACCCCTCCACTTT.